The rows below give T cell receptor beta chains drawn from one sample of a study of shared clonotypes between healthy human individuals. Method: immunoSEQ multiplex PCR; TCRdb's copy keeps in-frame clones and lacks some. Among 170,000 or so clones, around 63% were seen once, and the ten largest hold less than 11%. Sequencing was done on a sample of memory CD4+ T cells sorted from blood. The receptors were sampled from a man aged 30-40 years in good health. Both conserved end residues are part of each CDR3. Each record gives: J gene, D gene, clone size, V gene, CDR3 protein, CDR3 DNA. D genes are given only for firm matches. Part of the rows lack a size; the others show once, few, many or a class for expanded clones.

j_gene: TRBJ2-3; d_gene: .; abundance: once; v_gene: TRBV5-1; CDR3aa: CASRFLLRSTDTQYF; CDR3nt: TGCGCCAGCAGATTCCTGCTGCGAAGTACAGATACGCAGTATTTT
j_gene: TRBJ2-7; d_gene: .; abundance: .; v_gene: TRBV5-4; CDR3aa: CASSFDSYEQYF; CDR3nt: TGTGCCAGCAGCTTTGACTCCTACGAGCAGTACTTC
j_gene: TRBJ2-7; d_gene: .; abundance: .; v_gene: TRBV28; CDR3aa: CASRSGTAGEQYF; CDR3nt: TGTGCCAGCCGAAGCGGGACAGCTGGAGAGCAGTACTTC
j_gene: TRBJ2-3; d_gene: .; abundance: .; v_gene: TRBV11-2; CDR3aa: CASSLTGLAGTNTQYF; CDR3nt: TGTGCCAGCAGCCTTACGGGGCTAGCAGGGACGAATACGCAGTATTTT
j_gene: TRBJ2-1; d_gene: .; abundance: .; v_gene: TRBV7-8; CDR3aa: CASSLQRYNEQFF; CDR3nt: TGTGCCAGCAGCTTACAAAGATACAATGAGCAGTTCTTC
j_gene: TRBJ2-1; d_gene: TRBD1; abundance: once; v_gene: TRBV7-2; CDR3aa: CASRQRQGTFDEQFF; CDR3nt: TGTGCCAGCAGGCAAAGACAGGGGACCTTTGATGAGCAGTTCTTC
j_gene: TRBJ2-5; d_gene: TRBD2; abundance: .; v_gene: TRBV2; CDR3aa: CASSARFPSGRGMQETQYF; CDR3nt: TGTGCCAGCAGTGCTAGGTTTCCTAGCGGGAGAGGCATGCAAGAGACCCAGTACTTC
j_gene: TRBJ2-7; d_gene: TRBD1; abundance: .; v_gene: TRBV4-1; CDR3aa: CASSQRRTGSSYEQYF; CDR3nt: TGCGCCAGCAGCCAGAGGAGGACAGGGTCGTCCTACGAGCAGTACTTC
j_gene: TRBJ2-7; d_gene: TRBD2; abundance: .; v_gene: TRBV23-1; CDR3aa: CASSLARLAGSYEQYF; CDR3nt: TGCGCCAGCAGTCTCGCTAGACTAGCGGGTTCCTACGAGCAGTACTTC
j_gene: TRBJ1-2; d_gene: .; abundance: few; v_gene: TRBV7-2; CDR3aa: CASSKTPGVDHTF; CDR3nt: TGTGCCAGCAGTAAAACACCTGGGGTTGACCACACCTTC
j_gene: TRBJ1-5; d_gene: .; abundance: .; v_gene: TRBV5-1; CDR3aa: CASSLSGGSNQPQHF; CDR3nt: TGCGCCAGCAGCCTGAGCGGGGGAAGCAATCAGCCCCAGCATTTT
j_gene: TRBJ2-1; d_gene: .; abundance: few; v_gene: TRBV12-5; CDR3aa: CASGLDRYNEQFF; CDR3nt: TGTGCTAGTGGCCTGGACAGATACAATGAGCAGTTCTTC
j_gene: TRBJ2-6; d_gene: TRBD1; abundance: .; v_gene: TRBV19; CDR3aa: CASSIGDSSGANVLTF; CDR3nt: TGTGCCAGTAGTATTGGGGACAGCTCTGGGGCCAACGTCCTGACTTTC
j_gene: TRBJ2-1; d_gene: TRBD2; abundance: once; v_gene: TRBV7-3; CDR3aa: CASSLGRALYNEQFF; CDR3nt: TGTGCCAGCAGCCTCGGGAGGGCCTTGTACAATGAGCAGTTCTTC
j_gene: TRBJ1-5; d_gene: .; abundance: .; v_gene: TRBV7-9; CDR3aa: CASSLGRSNQPQHF; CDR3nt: TGTGCCAGCAGCTTAGGACGGAGCAATCAGCCCCAGCATTTT
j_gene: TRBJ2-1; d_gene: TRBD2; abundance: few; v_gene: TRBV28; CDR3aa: CASSQIAGGQNEQFF; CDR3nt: TGTGCCAGCAGTCAAATAGCGGGAGGACAGAATGAGCAGTTCTTC
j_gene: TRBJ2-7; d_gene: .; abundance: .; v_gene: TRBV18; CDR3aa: CASSPPSYEQYF; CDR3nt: TGTGCCAGCTCACCACCCTCCTACGAGCAGTACTTC
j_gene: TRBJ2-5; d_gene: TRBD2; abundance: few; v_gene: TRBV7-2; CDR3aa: CASSLEVAGVFQTQYF; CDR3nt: TGTGCCAGCAGCTTAGAGGTAGCGGGAGTGTTCCAGACCCAGTACTTC
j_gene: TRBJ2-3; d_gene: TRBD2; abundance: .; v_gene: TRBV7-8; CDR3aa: CASNLAGATQYF; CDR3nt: TGTGCCAGCAACCTAGCGGGAGCCACGCAGTATTTT
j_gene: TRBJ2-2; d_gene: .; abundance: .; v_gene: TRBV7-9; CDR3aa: CASSPFTGELFF; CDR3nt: TGTGCCAGCAGCCCTTTCACCGGGGAGCTGTTTTTT
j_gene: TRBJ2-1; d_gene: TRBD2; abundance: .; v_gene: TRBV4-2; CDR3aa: CASSAPGASGPQYNEQFF; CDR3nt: TGTGCCAGCAGCGCCCCCGGGGCTAGCGGCCCTCAATACAATGAGCAGTTCTTC
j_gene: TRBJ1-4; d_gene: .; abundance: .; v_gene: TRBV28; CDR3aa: CASSLSGINEKLFF; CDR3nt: TGTGCCAGCAGTTTAAGCGGGATAAATGAAAAACTGTTTTTT
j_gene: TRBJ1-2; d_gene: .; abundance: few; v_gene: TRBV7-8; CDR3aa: CASSPQGNYGYTF; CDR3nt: TGTGCCAGCAGCCCCCAGGGGAACTATGGCTACACCTTC
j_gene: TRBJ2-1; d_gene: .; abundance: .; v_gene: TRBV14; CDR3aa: CASSPTDTWEQFF; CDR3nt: TGTGCCAGCAGCCCCACGGACACCTGGGAGCAGTTCTTC
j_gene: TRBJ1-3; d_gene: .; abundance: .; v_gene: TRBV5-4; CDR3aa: CASSRSPGRSGNTIYF; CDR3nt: TGTGCCAGCAGCCGCTCCCCGGGCCGCTCTGGAAACACCATATATTTT
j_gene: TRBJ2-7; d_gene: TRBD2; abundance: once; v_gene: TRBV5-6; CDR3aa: CASTSTSFIAGEQYF; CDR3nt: TGTGCCAGCACTTCGACTAGCTTCATAGCTGGGGAGCAGTACTTC
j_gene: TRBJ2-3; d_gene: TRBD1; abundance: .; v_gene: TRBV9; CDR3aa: CASSYQPTGRADTQYF; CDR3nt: TGTGCCAGCAGCTACCAGCCGACAGGGCGGGCAGATACGCAGTATTTT
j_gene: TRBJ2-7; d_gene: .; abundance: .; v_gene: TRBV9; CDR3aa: CASSEGGTVPPYEQYF; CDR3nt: TGTGCCAGCAGCGAGGGAGGTACCGTACCTCCCTACGAGCAGTACTTC
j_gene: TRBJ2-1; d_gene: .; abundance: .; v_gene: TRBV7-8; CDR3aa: CASSLDGTYNEQFF; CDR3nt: TGTGCCAGCAGCTTAGACGGGACCTACAATGAGCAGTTCTTC
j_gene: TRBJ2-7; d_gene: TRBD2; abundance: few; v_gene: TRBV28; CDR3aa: CASSFPGLAETYEQYF; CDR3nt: TGTGCCAGCAGTTTTCCGGGACTAGCAGAGACCTACGAGCAGTACTTC
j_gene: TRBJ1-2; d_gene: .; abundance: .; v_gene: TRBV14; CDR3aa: CASSQGLYGYTF; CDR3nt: TGTGCCAGCAGCCAAGGGCTGTATGGCTACACCTTC
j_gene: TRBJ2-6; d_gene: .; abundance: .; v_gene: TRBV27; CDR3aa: CASRGISGANVLTF; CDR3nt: TGTGCCAGCAGGGGCATCTCTGGGGCCAACGTCCTGACTTTC
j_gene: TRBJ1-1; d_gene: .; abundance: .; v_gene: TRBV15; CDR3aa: CATSRDPQTEAFF; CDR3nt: TGTGCCACCAGCAGAGACCCCCAAACCGAAGCTTTCTTT